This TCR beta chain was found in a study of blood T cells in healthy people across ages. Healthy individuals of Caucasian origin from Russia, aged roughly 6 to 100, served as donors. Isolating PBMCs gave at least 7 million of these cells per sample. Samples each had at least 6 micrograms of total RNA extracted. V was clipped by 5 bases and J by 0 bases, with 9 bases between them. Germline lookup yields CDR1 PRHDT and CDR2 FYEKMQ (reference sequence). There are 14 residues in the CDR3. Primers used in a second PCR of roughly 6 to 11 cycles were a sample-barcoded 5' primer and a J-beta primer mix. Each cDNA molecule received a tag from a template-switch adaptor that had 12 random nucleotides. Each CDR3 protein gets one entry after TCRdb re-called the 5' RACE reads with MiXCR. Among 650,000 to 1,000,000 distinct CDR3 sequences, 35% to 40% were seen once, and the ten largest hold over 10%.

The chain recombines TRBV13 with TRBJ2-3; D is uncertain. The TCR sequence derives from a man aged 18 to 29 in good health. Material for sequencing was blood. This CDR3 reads CASSVEASTDTQYF. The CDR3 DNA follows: TGTGCCAGCAGCGTTGAGGCGAGCACAGATACGCAGTATTTT.